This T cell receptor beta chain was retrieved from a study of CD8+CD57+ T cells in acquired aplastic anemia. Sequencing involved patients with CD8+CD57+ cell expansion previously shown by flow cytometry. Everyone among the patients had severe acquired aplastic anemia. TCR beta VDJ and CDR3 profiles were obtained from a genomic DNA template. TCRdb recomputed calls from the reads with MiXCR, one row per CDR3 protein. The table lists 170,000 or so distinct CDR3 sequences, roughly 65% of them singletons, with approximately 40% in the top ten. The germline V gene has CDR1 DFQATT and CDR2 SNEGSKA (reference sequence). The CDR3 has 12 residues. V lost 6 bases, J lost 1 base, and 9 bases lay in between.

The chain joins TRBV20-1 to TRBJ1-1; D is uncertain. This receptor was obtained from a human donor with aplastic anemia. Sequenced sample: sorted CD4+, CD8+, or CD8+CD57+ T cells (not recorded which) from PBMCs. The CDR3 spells CSAHRSNTEAFF. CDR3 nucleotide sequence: TGCAGTGCCCACCGTTCGAACACTGAAGCTTTCTTT.